The source of this T cell receptor beta chain is a study of blood T cells in healthy people across ages. The study, taken as a whole, reports: Calculation of diversity from one million T cells yielded estimates considered to be underestimates.

Alongside a J-beta primer mix, a sample-barcoded 5' primer served in a second PCR lasting about 7 to 11 cycles. TCRdb recomputed calls from the 5' RACE reads with MiXCR, one row per CDR3 protein. The table shows about 2 million distinct CDR3 sequences, with around 48% occurring only once. The V segment lost 3 bases and the J segment 5 bases; nucleotides outside the gene matches: 9. Looked up from germline, CDR1 is MNHEY and CDR2 is SMNVEV (reference sequence). CDR3 length: 16 residues. In regard to this clonotype: As yet, its antigen is unknown.

The chain has TRBV27 and TRBJ2-1; 8 bases are shared with TRBD1. Sequenced input: blood. The origin of this receptor is a woman aged 40-49 years in good health. CDR3 sequence (DNA): TGTGCCAGCAGTTTGGGGGGCAGGGGGCTAGACAATGAGCAGTTCTTC. Amino acids: CASSLGGRGLDNEQFF.